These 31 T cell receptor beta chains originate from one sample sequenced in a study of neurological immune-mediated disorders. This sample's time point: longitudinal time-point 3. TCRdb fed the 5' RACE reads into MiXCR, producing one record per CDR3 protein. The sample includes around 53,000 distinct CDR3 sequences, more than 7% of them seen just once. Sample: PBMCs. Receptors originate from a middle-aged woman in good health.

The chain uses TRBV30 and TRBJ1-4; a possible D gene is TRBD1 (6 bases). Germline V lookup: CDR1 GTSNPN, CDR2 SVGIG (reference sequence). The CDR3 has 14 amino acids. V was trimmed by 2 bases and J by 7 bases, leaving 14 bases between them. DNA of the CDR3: TGTGCCTGGAGTATGCACAGGGAGACTGAAAAACTGTTTTTT. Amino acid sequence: CAWSMHRETEKLFF.

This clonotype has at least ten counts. CDR3 region: CASSPGRLNSPLHF. The CDR3 bases are TGTGCCAGCAGTCCGGGGAGGCTAAATTCACCCCTCCACTTT. The rearrangement uses TRBV6-6 and TRBJ1-6; D not certain. The CDR3 has 14 residues. Germline V gene sequence: CDR1 MNHNY, CDR2 SVGAGI (reference sequence). Trimming left V 5 bases short and J 7 bases short, with 12 bases between.

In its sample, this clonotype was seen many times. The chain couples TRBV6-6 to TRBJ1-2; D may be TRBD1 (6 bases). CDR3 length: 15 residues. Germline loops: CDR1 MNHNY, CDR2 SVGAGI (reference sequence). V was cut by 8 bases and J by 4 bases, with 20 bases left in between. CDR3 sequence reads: CASHPRAGEFYGYTF. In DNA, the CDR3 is TGTGCCAGCCATCCCCGGGCAGGGGAATTCTATGGCTACACCTTC.

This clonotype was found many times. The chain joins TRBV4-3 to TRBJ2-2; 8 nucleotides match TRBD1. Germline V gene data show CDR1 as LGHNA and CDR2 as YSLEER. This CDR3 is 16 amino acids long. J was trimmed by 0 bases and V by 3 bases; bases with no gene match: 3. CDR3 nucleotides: TGCGCCAGCAGCCAGGACAGGGCTGCGAACACCGGGGAGCTGTTTTTT. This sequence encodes CASSQDRAANTGELFF.

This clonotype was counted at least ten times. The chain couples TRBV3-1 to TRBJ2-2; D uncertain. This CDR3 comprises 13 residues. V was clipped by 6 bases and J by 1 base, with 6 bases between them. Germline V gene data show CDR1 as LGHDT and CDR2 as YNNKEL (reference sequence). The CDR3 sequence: CASSSENTGELFF. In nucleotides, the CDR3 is TGTGCCAGCAGTAGTGAGAACACCGGGGAGCTGTTTTTT.

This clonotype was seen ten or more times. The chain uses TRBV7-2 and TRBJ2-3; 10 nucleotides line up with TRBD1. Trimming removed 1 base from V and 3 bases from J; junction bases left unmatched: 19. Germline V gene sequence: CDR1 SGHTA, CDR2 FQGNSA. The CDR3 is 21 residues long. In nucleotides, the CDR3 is TGTGCCAGCAGCTTAGTTACCGGACAGGGGGTTTGGCGGGGGTGGACAGATACGCAGTATTTT. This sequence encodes CASSLVTGQGVWRGWTDTQYF. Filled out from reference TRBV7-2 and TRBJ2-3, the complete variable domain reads GAGVSQSPSNKVTEKGKDVELRCDPISGHTALYWYRQSLGQGLEFLIYFQGNSAPDKSGLPSDRFSAERTGGSVSTLTIQRTQQEDSAVYLCASSLVTGQGVWRGWTDTQYFGPGTRLTVL.

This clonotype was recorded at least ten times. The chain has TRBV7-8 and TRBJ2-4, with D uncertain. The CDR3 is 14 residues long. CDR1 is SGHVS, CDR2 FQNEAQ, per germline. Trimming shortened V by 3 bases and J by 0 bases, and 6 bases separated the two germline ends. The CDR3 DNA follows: TGTGCCAGCAGCTTTGGCCGAGCCAAAAACATTCAGTACTTC. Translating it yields CASSFGRAKNIQYF. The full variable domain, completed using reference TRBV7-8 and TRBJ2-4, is GAGVSQSPRYKVAKRGQDVALRCDPISGHVSLFWYQQALGQGPEFLTYFQNEAQLDKSGLPSDRFFAERPEGSVSTLKIQRTQQEDSAVYLCASSFGRAKNIQYFGAGTRLSVL.

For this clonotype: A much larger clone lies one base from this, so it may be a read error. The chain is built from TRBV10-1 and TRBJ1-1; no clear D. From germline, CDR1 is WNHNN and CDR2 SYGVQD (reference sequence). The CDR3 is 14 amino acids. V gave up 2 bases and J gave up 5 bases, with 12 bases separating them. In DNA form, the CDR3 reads TGCGCCAGCAGTGAGGCGATTGGGGTAACTGAAGCTTTCTTT. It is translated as CASSEAIGVTEAFF.

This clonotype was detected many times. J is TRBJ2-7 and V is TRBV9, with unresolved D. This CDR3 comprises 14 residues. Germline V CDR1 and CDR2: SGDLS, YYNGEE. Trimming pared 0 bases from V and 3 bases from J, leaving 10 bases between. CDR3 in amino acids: CASSVDYKYYEQYF. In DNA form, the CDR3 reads TGTGCCAGCAGCGTAGACTACAAGTACTACGAGCAGTACTTC.

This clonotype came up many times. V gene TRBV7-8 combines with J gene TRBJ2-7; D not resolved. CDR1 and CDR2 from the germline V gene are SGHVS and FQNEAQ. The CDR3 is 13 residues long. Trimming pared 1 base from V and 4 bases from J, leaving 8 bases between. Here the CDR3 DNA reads TGTGCCAGCAGCTTAGGATATGTGTACGAGCAGTACTTC. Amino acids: CASSLGYVYEQYF.

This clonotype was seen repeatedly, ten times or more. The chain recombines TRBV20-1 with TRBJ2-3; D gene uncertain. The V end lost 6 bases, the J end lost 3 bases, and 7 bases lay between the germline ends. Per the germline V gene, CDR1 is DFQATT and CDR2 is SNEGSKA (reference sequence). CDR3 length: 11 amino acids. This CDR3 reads CSAGKTDTQYF. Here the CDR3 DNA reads TGCAGTGCGGGAAAAACAGATACGCAGTATTTT.

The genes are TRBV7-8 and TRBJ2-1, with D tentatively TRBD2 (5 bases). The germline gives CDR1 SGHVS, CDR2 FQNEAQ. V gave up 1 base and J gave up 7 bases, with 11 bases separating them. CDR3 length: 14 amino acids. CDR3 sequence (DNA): TGTGCCAGCAGCTTAGTAGGGAGTGGGAATGAGCAGTTCTTC. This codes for CASSLVGSGNEQFF.

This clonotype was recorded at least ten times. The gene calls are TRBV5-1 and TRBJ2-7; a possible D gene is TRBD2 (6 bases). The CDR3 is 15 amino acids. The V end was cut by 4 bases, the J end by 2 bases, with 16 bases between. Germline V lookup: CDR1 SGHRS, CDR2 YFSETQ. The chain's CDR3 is CASSVLGGAAYEQYF. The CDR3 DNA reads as TGCGCCAGCAGCGTCTTGGGGGGAGCGGCCTACGAGCAGTACTTC.

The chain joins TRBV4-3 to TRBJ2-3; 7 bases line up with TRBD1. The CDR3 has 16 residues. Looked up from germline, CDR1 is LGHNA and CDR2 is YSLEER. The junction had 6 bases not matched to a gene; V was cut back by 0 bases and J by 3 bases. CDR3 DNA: TGCGCCAGCAGCCAAGAAGCGGCAGGGGGAACAGATACGCAGTATTTT. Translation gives CASSQEAAGGTDTQYF.

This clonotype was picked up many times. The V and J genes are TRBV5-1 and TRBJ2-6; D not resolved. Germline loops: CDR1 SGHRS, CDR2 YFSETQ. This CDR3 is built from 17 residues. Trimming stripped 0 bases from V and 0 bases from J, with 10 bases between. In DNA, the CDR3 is TGCGCCAGCAGCTTGGGTGCGACGGCCTCTGGGGCCAACGTCCTGACTTTC. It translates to CASSLGATASGANVLTF.

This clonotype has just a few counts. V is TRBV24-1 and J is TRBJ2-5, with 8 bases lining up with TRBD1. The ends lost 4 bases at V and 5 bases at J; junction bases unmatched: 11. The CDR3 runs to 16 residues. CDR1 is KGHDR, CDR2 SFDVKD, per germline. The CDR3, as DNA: TGTGCCACCAGTGACCCAGGACAGGGTGAGGTTGAGACCCAGTACTTC. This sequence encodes CATSDPGQGEVETQYF.

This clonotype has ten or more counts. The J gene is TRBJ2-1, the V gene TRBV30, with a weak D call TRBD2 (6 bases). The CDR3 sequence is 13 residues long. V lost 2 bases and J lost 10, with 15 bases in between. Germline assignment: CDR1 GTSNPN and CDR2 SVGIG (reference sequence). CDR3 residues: CAWSLTSLGEQFF. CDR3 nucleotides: TGTGCCTGGAGTTTGACTAGTCTGGGGGAGCAGTTCTTC.

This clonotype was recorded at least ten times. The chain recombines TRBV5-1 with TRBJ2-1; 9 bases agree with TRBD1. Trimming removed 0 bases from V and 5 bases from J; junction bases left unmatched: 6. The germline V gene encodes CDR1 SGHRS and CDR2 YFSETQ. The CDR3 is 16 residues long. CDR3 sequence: CASSLEGQGENNEQFF. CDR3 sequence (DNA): TGCGCCAGCAGCTTGGAGGGACAGGGTGAGAACAATGAGCAGTTCTTC.

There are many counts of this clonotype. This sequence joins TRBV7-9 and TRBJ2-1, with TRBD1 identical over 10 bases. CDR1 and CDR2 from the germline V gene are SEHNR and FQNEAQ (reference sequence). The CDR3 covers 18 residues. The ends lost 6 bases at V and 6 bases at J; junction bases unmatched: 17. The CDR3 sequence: CASRPRVGQGDRRNEQFF. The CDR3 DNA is TGTGCCAGCAGGCCCCGGGTTGGACAGGGGGATCGGCGCAATGAGCAGTTCTTC.

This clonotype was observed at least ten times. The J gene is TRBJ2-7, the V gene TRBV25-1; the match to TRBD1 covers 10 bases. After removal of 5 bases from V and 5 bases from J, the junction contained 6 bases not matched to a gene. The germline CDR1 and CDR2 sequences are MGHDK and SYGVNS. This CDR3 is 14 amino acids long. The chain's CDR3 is CASSKGQGVHEQYF. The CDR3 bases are TGTGCCAGCAGTAAAGGACAGGGGGTCCACGAGCAGTACTTC.

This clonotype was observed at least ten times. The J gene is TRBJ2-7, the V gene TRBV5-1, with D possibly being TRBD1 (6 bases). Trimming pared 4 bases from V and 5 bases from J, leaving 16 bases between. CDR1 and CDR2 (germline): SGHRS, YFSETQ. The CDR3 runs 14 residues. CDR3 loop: CASSGRTVYDEQYF. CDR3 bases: TGCGCCAGCAGCGGACGGACAGTCTATGACGAGCAGTACTTC.

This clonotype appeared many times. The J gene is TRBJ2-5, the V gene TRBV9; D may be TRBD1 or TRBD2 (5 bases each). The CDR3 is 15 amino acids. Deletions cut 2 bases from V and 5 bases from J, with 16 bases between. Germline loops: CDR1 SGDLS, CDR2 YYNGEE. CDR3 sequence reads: CASSVSSTEGETQYF. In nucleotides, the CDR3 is TGTGCCAGCAGCGTCTCGTCGACCGAGGGGGAGACCCAGTACTTC.

The CDR3 sequence: CASSLVVRGSTDTQYF. In DNA form, the CDR3 reads TGCGCCAGCAGCTTGGTTGTAAGAGGGAGCACAGATACGCAGTATTTT. The gene calls are TRBV5-1 and TRBJ2-3, with D maybe TRBD2 (5 bases). The CDR3 contains 16 residues. Germline V gene lookup returns CDR1 SGHRS and CDR2 YFSETQ. Trimming took 0 bases from V and 0 from J, leaving 11 bases between them. Complete variable domain (other parts from reference TRBV5-1 and TRBJ2-3): KAGVTQTPRYLIKTRGQQVTLSCSPISGHRSVSWYQQTPGQGLQFLFEYFSETQRNKGNFPGRFSGRQFSNSRSEMNVSTLELGDSALYLCASSLVVRGSTDTQYFGPGTRLTVL.

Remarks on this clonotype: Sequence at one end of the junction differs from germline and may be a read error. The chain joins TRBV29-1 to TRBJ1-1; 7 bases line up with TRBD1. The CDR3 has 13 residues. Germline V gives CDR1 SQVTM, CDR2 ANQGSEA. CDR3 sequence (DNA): TGCAGCGCCAGGGGGGGAGAAAGCACTGAAGCTTACTTT. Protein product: CSARGGESTEAYF.

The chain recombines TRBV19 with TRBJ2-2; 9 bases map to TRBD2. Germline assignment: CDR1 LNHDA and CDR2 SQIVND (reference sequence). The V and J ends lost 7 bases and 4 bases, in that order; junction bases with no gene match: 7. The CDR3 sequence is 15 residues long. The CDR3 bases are TGTGCCAGTAAGGTAGCGGGAGATCGCACCGGGGAGCTGTTTTTT. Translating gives CASKVAGDRTGELFF.

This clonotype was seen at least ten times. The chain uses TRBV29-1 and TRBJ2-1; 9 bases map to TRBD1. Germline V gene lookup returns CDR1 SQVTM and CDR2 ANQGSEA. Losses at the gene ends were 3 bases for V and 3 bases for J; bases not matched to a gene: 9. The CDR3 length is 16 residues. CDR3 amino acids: CSVEGSRQGVYNEQFF. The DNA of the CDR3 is TGCAGCGTTGAGGGGTCGAGACAGGGGGTCTACAATGAGCAGTTCTTC.

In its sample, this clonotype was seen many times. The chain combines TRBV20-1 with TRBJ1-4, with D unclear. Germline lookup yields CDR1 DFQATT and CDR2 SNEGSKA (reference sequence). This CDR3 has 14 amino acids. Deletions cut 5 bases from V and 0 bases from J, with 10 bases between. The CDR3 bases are TGCAGTGCTGTCGGACGCCCAACTAATGAAAAACTGTTTTTT. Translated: CSAVGRPTNEKLFF.

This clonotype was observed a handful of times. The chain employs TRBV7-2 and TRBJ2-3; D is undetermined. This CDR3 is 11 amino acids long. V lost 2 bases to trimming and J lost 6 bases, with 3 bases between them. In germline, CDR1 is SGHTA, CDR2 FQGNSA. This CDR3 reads CASSLPDTQYF. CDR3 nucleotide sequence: TGTGCCAGCAGCTTACCGGATACGCAGTATTTT.

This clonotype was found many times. As DNA, the CDR3 is TGTGCCAGTAGTGGGGATTCGGGCGCTGAAGCTTTCTTT. Encoded protein: CASSGDSGAEAFF. The chain has TRBV19 and TRBJ1-1; D gene ambiguous. Trimming stripped 5 bases from V and 6 bases from J, with 13 bases between. CDR1 and CDR2 from the germline V gene are LNHDA and SQIVND (reference sequence). The CDR3 is 13 amino acids. Supplemented by reference TRBV19 and TRBJ1-1, the full variable domain reads DGGITQSPKYLFRKEGQNVTLSCEQNLNHDAMYWYRQDPGQGLRLIYYSQIVNDFQKGDIAEGYSVSREKKESFPLTVTSAQKNPTAFYLCASSGDSGAEAFFGQGTRLTVV.

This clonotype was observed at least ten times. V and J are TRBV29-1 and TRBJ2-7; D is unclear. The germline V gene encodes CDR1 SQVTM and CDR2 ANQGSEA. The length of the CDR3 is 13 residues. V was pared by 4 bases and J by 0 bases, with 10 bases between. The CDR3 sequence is CSVVLPPSYEQYF. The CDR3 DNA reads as TGCAGCGTTGTCCTCCCCCCCTCCTACGAGCAGTACTTC.

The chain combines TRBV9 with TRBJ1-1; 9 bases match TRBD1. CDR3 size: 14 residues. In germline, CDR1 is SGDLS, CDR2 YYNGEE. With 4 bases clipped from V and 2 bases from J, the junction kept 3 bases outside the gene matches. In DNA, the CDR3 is TGTGCCAGCAGCAAGACAGGGGGTAACACTGAAGCTTTCTTT. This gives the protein CASSKTGGNTEAFF. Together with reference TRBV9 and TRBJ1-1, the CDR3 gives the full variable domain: DSGVTQTPKHLITATGQRVTLRCSPRSGDLSVYWYQQSLDQGLQFLIQYYNGEERAKGNILERFSAQQFPDLHSELNLSSLELGDSALYFCASSKTGGNTEAFFGQGTRLTVV.